The text below deals with one T cell receptor beta chain. This sample is drawn from a study of T cell responses to AZD1222 COVID-19 vaccine. The CDR3 runs 15 residues. V gave up 1 base and J gave up 9 bases, with 16 bases separating them. Germline V gene sequence: CDR1 LGHNA, CDR2 YSLEER. This table comes from immunoSEQ multiplex PCR, and its TCRdb copy is limited to in-frame clones, with some not included. This repertoire shows 150,000 or so clones, about nine tenths found once; its top ten account for roughly 3.5%. The chain couples TRBV4-3 to TRBJ2-1; D is possibly TRBD1 or TRBD2 (5 bases each). Sequencing was performed on peripheral blood, taken on day 0 of MenACWY control vaccination. The origin of this receptor is an adult in good health. In DNA form, the CDR3 reads TGCGCCAGCAGCCAAGGCGTTGGCAGGGCGGGTGAGCAGTTCTTC. Translating gives CASSQGVGRAGEQFF.